This T cell receptor beta chain was retrieved from a study of blood T cell repertoires in COVID-19 (TCRdb year 2020). Study-wide context: The collaborator samples originated in the United States, Italy and Spain and spanned the acute and convalescent phases of COVID-19. The prospective study material was composed of cDNA or gDNA derived from T cells, B-cell-depleted T cells, or PBMCs. The dataset comprised deeply sampled blood TCRbeta repertoires from subjects exposed to, actively infected with, or recovered from COVID-19. The repertoires were released in a freely available public database meant as a resource for research on the immune response to SARS-CoV-2. The samples were drawn from two sources: the first 160 participants of the ongoing ImmuneRACE study, and about 1,300 subjects contributed by 6 global collaborators. Sample metadata almost always included a de-identified subject ID, COVID-19 status, age in years and sex. Where available, HLA class I and class II types were obtained from metadata supplied by the sample provider rather than from assay-based typing. What the research found in general, with its limitations: Clinical and demographic metadata were provided uncurated, with the amount varying by source and participant.

TCRbeta CDR3 regions were amplified from genomic DNA using the immunoSEQ Assay, a bias-controlled multiplex PCR. Turning to the authors' computational methods: Nucleated cell counts per sample were estimated from amplification of reference gene primers within the assay. To quantify the absolute abundance of each unique TCRbeta CDR3 rearrangement, sequence reads were collapsed and filtered. For each sample, productive Simpson clonality was calculated by taking the square root of Simpson's diversity index across productive rearrangements. Here the immuneACCESS table is served through TCRdb, limited to in-frame sequences with V and J called. Missing clones are a known gap in these copies; in checked studies unresolved V genes cover under half, and the rest lacks a known reason. The V and J calls and clone size are taken from that table; D and trimming were inferred from the DNA. A total of tens of thousands of clones appear in this sample, roughly nine tenths of them only once. The ten most abundant clones make up 3.5% of the sample.

To note about this clone: The clone's antigen remains unknown. No clone much larger than this one lies a single base away; base qualities are absent.

The germline V gene (reference sequence) specifies GTSNPN as CDR1 and SVGIG as CDR2. V drops 1 base and J drops 4 bases, leaving 8 bases in between. The CDR3 runs 13 amino acids, cysteine and phenylalanine included. The sequence is cut down to CDR3 DNA, 39 bases in frame from base 1. Collaborating institutions collected whole blood in K2EDTA tubes following their own protocols. Collaborator samples were shipped for TCRbeta analysis as frozen whole blood, isolated PBMCs, or DNA extracted from either sample type. Sequencing input: peripheral blood. The chain joins TRBV30 to TRBJ1-5, and perhaps TRBD1 as D gene, on 5 matching bases. The clonotype comes from a human donor in a cohort sampled during active COVID-19. The CDR3 here reads CAWSGQGNQPQHF. The nucleotides read TGTGCCTGGAGTGGCCAGGGTAATCAGCCCCAGCATTTT.